The 7 T cell receptor beta chains listed next were all sequenced from one sample in a study of T cell responses to AZD1222 COVID-19 vaccine. Libraries were prepared by immunoSEQ multiplex PCR; TCRdb keeps only in-frame clonotypes and omits some of them. The sample yields approximately 200,000 clones, roughly 90% seen once. The sample in question was peripheral blood, obtained 28 days after the second AZD1222 dose. The receptors stem from an adult who received the AZD1222 COVID-19 vaccine.

This clone appeared once. The rearrangement joins TRBV7-9 to TRBJ1-2; D is uncertain. The CDR3 loop spans 12 amino acids. V was shortened by 1 base and J by 4 bases, with 4 bases between the two germline ends. Germline V gene lookup returns CDR1 SEHNR and CDR2 FQNEAQ (reference sequence). The CDR3 nucleotides read TGTGCCAGCAGCTTAGGGGTCTATGGCTACACCTTC. Encoded protein: CASSLGVYGYTF.

This chain joins TRBV15 and TRBJ2-2, with D possibly matching TRBD1 (5 bases). Germline CDR1 LNHNV, CDR2 YYDKDF (reference sequence). The CDR3 runs 14 residues. With 5 bases removed from V and 5 bases from J, the gap between germline ends came to 12 bases. The CDR3 here is CATSPQAGTGELFF. CDR3 DNA: TGTGCCACCAGCCCTCAGGCAGGGACCGGGGAGCTGTTTTTT.

V and J are TRBV30 and TRBJ2-4; tentative D call: TRBD2 (6 bases). In germline, CDR1 is GTSNPN, CDR2 SVGIG (reference sequence). The CDR3 totals 10 residues. The V gene lost 5 bases and the J gene lost 12 bases, with 11 bases spanning the gap. The CDR3, as DNA: TGTGCCTGGGGGGGGACGTCTCAGTACTTC. It translates to CAWGGTSQYF.

This clone appeared once. V is TRBV7-8 and J is TRBJ2-4; 8 nucleotides line up with TRBD1. The V and J ends lost 0 bases and 2 bases, in that order; junction bases with no gene match: 3. This CDR3 has 16 residues. Germline V CDR1 and CDR2: SGHVS, FQNEAQ. The CDR3 loop is CASSLAYRGTKNIQYF. DNA of the CDR3: TGTGCCAGCAGCTTAGCCTACAGGGGGACCAAAAACATTCAGTACTTC.

This sequence joins TRBV6-2 or TRBV6-3 and TRBJ1-1; D is ambiguous. The CDR3 contains 13 residues. Trimming left V 4 bases short and J 3 bases short, with 9 bases between. Germline V gene data show CDR1 as MNHEY and CDR2 as SVGEGT. CDR3 in amino acids: CASSLGSYTEAFF. CDR3 nucleotide sequence: TGTGCCAGCAGTTTAGGGTCATACACTGAAGCTTTCTTT.

This clone was seen once. The chain uses TRBV18 and TRBJ2-1, with 8 bases matching TRBD2. The ends lost 3 bases at V and 5 bases at J; junction bases unmatched: 6. CDR1 and CDR2 (germline): KGHSH, LQKENI. This CDR3 region has 15 residues. The CDR3: CASSPRGLAHNEQFF. CDR3 in DNA: TGTGCCAGCTCACCCAGAGGACTAGCTCACAATGAGCAGTTCTTC.

The chain carries TRBV9 and TRBJ2-1; D call uncertain. The germline gives CDR1 SGDLS, CDR2 YYNGEE. This CDR3 is 14 amino acids long. Trimming left V 4 bases short and J 2 bases short, with 10 bases between. CDR3 in amino acids: CASSKTEAYNEQFF. The CDR3 region has the DNA TGTGCCAGCAGCAAGACGGAAGCCTACAATGAGCAGTTCTTC.